The clone carrying this TCR beta chain appeared a few times. With 2 bases removed from V and 4 bases from J, the gap between germline ends came to 18 bases. The CDR3 spans 15 residues. Germline V gene sequence: CDR1 SQVTM, CDR2 ANQGSEA. TCRdb analysed the 5' RACE reads with MiXCR anew, one entry per CDR3 protein. The sample lists 170,000 or so distinct CDR3 sequences, over 20% occurring once. The entry originates in a study of T-cell memory formation after mild COVID-19. Sequencing was performed on PBMCs or a T cell subset sorted from them (not recorded which). The TCR was taken from an adult woman who had mild COVID-19 (a few samples of this study predate the infection). Cell type and time point are not known. The chain employs TRBV29-1 and TRBJ2-7; tentative D call: TRBD1 (5 bases). The CDR3 nucleotides read TGCAGCGTTGAATCGATAGGGGAAAACGGATACGAGCAGTACTTC. Protein: CSVESIGENGYEQYF.